A selection of T cell receptor beta chains follows, all from one sample in a study of CD8 T cells in ankylosing spondylitis. TCRdb called the 5' RACE reads again in MiXCR, with one record for every CDR3 protein. The table shows 700,000 or so distinct CDR3 sequences, with under 20% occurring only once. Sequenced material: blood, either unsorted or a sorted T cell fraction (not recorded which). The receptors were sampled from a male donor with ankylosing spondylitis. Both conserved end residues are part of each CDR3. The order of the fields is V gene, J gene, CDR3 protein.

>TRBV10-3|TRBJ2-3
CAISDPGRTGDTQYF
>TRBV6-1|TRBJ1-1
CASSEAGVVTEAFF
>TRBV27|TRBJ2-1
CASSSRGAQFF
>TRBV7-6|TRBJ2-1
CASSSGLYEQFF
>TRBV4-1|TRBJ1-1
CASSRSGTNTEAFF
>TRBV5-1|TRBJ1-6
CASSLEGENSPLHF
>TRBV20-1|TRBJ2-5
CSARERGARETQYF
>TRBV5-1|TRBJ1-6
CASSLVANSPLHF
>TRBV18|TRBJ1-1
CASSPRNLGTEAFF
>TRBV10-3|TRBJ2-7
CAIRTAGYFEQYF
>TRBV10-2|TRBJ1-3
CASSEYTGNTIYF
>TRBV28|TRBJ2-1
CASSLRQDRQFF
>TRBV6-1|TRBJ2-5
CASSRKAGQEETQYF
>TRBV6-5|TRBJ2-1
CASKGLANEQFF
>TRBV12-3/TRBV12-4|TRBJ2-7
CASSSDRGPSYSYEQYF
>TRBV20-1|TRBJ1-5
CSASSYSSNQPQHF
>TRBV5-4|TRBJ1-2
CASSSPGQVNGYTF
>TRBV24-1|TRBJ2-1
CATSDPGTSGNEQFF
>TRBV28|TRBJ1-1
CASIQGQGQGSRPEAFF
>TRBV7-8|TRBJ2-3
CASSLAGGPFTDTQYF
>TRBV20-1|TRBJ2-5
CSASRGGRGETQYF
>TRBV20-1|TRBJ2-7
CSAREPTLPSSYEQYF
>TRBV7-3|TRBJ2-4
CASSETGQGAKNIQYF
>TRBV27|TRBJ2-3
CASSVDREGADTQYF
>TRBV20-1|TRBJ2-1
CSASDWNYNEQFF
>TRBV10-3|TRBJ1-1
CAISERGENTEAFF
>TRBV28|TRBJ2-7
CASSSTQFSYEQYF
>TRBV21-1|TRBJ1-1
CASSKGTLNTEAFF
>TRBV12-3/TRBV12-4|TRBJ2-2
CASTPPSSTTGELFF
>TRBV29-1|TRBJ1-1
CSVEEEGHTEAFF
>TRBV5-1|TRBJ2-7
CASSFPRSNEQYF
>TRBV4-2|TRBJ2-1
CASSQYHHGGTSGYNEQFF
>TRBV24-1|TRBJ2-3
CATSDGGAGTDTQYF
>TRBV11-2|TRBJ2-7
CASSIRTSGRSQGSYEQYF
>TRBV20-1|TRBJ1-1
CSARDGGVNTEAFF
>TRBV20-1|TRBJ2-7
CSASKRASLKNEQYF
>TRBV12-3/TRBV12-4|TRBJ1-1
CASSSGPMNTEAFF
>TRBV2|TRBJ2-4
CASSAATGGLIIQYF
>TRBV12-3/TRBV12-4|TRBJ2-3
CASSCVSAVNPADTQYF
>TRBV13|TRBJ2-1
CASSLIGDHEQFF
>TRBV7-2|TRBJ2-2
CASSPNLVNTGELFF
>TRBV7-9|TRBJ2-5
CASILAGGGETQYF
>TRBV7-9|TRBJ2-7
CASSIQNSYEQYF
>TRBV2|TRBJ1-1
CASRRETRNTEAFF
>TRBV7-6|TRBJ1-4
CASRRQGDEKLFF
>TRBV25-1|TRBJ2-7
CASSESDRAAQYF
>TRBV6-5|TRBJ2-1
CASSYVTGNEQFF
>TRBV4-1|TRBJ2-3
CASSQGRGSTDTQYF
>TRBV19|TRBJ1-5
CASSTRTGDGNQPQHF
>TRBV12-3/TRBV12-4|TRBJ2-7
CASSLWGAGASYEQYF
>TRBV29-1|TRBJ2-2
CSALPRFANTGELFF
>TRBV6-5|TRBJ2-7
CASSSTGTGRSYEQYF
>TRBV12-3/TRBV12-4|TRBJ1-1
CASSFLGTQGHGVEAFF
>TRBV20-1|TRBJ2-2
CSAEQRGNTGELFF
>TRBV6-2/TRBV6-3|TRBJ2-7
CASSLSWGAVVYEQYF